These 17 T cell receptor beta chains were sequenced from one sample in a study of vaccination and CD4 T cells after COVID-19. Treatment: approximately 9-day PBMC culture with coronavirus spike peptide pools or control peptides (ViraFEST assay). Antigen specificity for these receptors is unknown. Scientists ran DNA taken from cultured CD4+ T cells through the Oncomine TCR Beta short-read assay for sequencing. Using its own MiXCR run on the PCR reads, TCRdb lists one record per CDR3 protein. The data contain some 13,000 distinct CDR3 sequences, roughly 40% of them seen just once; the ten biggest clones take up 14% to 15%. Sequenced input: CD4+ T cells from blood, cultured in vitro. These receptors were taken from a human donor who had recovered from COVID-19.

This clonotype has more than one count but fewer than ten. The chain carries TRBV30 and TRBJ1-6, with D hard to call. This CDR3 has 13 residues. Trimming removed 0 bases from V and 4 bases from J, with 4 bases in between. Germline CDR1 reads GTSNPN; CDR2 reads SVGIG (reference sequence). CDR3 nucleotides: TGTGCCTGGAGTGTAAATTATAATTCACCCCTCCACTTT. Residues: CAWSVNYNSPLHF.

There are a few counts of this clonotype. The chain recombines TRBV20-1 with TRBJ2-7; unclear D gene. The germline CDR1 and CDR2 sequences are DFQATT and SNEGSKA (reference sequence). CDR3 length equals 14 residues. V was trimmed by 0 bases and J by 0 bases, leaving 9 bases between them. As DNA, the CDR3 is TGCAGTGCTAGAGATTATCGGTCCTCCTACGAGCAGTACTTC. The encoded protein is CSARDYRSSYEQYF.

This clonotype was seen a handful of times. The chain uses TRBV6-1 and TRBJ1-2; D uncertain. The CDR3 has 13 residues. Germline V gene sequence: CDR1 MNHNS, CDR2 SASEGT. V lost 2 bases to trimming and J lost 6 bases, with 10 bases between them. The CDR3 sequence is CASSEKKGHGYTF. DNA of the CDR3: TGTGCCAGCAGTGAAAAGAAAGGTCATGGCTACACCTTC.

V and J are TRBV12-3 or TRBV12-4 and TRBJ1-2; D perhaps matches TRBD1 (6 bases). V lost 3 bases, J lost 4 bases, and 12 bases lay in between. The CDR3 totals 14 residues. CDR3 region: CASSFRQGFYGYTF. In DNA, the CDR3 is TGTGCCAGCAGTTTTCGTCAGGGGTTCTATGGCTACACCTTC.

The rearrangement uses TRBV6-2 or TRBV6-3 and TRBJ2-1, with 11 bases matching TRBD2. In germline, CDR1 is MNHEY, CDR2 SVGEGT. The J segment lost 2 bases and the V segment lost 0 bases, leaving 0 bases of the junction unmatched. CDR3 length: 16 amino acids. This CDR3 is CASSYSTSGAYNEQFF. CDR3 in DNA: TGTGCCAGCAGTTACTCGACTAGCGGGGCCTACAATGAGCAGTTCTTC.

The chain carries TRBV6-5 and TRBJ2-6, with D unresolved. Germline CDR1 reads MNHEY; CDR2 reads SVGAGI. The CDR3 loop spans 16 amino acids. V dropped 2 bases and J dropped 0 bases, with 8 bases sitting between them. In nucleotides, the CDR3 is TGTGCCAGCAGTTACACATGGAGCTCTGGGGCCAACGTCCTGACTTTC. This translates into CASSYTWSSGANVLTF.

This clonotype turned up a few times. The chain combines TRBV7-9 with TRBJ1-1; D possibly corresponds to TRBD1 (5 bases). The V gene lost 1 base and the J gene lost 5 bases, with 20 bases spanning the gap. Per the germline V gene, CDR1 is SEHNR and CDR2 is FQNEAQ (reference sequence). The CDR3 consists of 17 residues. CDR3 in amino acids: CASSLEAGYGTGTEAFF. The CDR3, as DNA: TGTGCCAGCAGCTTAGAGGCTGGTTACGGGACGGGGACTGAAGCTTTCTTT. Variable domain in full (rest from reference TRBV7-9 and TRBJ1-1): DTGVSQNPRHKITKRGQNVTFRCDPISEHNRLYWYRQTLGQGPEFLTYFQNEAQLEKSRLLSDRFSAERPKGSFSTLEIQRTEQGDSAMYLCASSLEAGYGTGTEAFFGQGTRLTVV.

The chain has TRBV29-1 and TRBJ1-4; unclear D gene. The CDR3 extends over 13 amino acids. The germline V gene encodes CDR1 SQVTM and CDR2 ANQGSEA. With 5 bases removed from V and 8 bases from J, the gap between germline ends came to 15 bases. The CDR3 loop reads CSVRDTPREKLFF. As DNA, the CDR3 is TGCAGCGTTCGAGACACCCCGCGGGAAAAACTGTTTTTT.

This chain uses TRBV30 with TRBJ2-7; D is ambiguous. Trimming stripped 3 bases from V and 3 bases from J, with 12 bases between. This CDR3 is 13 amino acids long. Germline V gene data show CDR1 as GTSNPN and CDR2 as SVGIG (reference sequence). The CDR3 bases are TGTGCCTGGAGCGCAGGTCCTCTCTACGAGCAGTACTTC. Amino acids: CAWSAGPLYEQYF.

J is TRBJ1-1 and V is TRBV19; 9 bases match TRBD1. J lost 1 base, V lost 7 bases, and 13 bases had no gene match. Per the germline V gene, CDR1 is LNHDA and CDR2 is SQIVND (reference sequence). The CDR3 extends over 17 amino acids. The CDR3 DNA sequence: TGTGCCAGTAAGCCCCAACAGGGACAGGGACCGAACACTGAAGCTTTCTTT. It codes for CASKPQQGQGPNTEAFF.

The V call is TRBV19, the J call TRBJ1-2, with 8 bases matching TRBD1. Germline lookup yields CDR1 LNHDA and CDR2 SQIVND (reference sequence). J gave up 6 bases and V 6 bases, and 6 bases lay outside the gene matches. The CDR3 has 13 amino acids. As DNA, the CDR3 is TGTGCCAGTAGCCTGGACAGGGAGCATGGCTACACCTTC. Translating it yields CASSLDREHGYTF.

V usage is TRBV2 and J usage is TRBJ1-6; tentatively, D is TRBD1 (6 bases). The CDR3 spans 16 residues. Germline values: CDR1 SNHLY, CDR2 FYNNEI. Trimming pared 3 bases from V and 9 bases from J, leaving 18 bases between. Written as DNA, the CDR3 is TGTGCCAGCAGTGAGCGGGAGGGGGGGATCGGTTCACCCCTCCACTTT. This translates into CASSEREGGIGSPLHF. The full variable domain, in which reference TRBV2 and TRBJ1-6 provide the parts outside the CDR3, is EPEVTQTPSHQVTQMGQEVILRCVPISNHLYFYWYRQILGQKVEFLVSFYNNEISEKSEIFDDQFSVERPDGSNFTLKIRSTKLEDSAMYFCASSEREGGIGSPLHFGNGTRLTVT.

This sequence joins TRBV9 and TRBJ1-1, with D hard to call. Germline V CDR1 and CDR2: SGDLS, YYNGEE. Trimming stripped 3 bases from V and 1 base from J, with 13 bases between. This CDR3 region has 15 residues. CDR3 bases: TGTGCCAGCAGCGCCCTAGCAGAGGCGAACACTGAAGCTTTCTTT. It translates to CASSALAEANTEAFF. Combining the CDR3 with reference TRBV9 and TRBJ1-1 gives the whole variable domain DSGVTQTPKHLITATGQRVTLRCSPRSGDLSVYWYQQSLDQGLQFLIQYYNGEERAKGNILERFSAQQFPDLHSELNLSSLELGDSALYFCASSALAEANTEAFFGQGTRLTVV.

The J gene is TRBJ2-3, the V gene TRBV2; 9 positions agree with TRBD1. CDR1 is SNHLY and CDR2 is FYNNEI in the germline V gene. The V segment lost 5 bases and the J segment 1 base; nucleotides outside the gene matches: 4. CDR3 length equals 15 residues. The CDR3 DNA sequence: TGTGCCAGCAGTCCCCGGACAGGGGGCACAGATACGCAGTATTTT. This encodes CASSPRTGGTDTQYF.

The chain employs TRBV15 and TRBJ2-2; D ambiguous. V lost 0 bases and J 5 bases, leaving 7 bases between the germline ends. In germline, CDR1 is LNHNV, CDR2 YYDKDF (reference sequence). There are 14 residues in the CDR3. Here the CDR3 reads CATSRELATGELFF. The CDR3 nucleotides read TGTGCCACCAGCAGAGAACTGGCGACCGGGGAGCTGTTTTTT.

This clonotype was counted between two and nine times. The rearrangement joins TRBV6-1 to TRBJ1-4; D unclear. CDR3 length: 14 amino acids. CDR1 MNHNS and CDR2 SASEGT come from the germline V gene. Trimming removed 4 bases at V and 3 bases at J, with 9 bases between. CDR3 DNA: TGTGCCAGCAGTGGATCAGCGGCTAATGAAAAACTGTTTTTT. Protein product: CASSGSAANEKLFF.

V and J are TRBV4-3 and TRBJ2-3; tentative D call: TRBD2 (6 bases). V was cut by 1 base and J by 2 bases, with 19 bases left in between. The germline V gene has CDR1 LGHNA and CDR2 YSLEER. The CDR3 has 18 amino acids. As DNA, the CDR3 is TGCGCCAGCAGCCAAGGCACCCTATTTAGCGGACTCACAGATACGCAGTATTTT. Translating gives CASSQGTLFSGLTDTQYF.